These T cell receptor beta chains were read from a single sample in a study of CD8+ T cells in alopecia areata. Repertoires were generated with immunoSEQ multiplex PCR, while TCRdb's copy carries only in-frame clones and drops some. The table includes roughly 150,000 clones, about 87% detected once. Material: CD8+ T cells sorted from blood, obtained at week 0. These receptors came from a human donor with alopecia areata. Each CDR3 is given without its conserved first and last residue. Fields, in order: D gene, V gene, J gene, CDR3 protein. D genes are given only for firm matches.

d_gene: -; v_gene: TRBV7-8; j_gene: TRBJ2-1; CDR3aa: ASSPHIGQTLYNEQF
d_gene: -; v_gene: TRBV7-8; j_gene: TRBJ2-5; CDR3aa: ASSLGQTQETQY
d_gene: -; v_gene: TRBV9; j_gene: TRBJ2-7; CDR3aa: ASSAGVELHEQY
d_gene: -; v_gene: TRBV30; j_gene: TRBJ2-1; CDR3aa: AWSTIDPYNEQF
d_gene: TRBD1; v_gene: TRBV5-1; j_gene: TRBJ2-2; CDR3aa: ASSYNRGLNTGELF
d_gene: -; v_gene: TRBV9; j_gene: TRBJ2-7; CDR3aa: ASSVGNEQY
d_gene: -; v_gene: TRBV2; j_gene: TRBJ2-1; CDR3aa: ASKGSYNEQF
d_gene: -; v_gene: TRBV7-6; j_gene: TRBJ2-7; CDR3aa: ASSPSEAGYEQY
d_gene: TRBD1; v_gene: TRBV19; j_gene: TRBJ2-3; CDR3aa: ATVDRVVDTQY
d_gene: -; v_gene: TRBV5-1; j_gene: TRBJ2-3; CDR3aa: ASSLPTDTQY
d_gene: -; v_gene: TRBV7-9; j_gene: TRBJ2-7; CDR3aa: ASSSEGLHEQY
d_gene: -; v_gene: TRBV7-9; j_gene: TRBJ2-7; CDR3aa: ASSWGLGPTSNEQY
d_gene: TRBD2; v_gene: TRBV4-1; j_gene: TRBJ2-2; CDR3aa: ASSPFFGGENTGELF
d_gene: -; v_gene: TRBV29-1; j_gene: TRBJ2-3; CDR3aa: SVEEGGFTDTQY
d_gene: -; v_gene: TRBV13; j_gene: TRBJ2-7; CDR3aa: ASSSRRATYEQY
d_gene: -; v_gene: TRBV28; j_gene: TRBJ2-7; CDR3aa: ASSFRRLAYEQY
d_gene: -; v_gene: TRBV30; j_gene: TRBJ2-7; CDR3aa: AWRGDSSYEQY
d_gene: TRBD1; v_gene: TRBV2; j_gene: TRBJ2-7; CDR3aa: ASSSGQNYEQY
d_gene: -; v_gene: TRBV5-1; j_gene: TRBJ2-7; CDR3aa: ASSSFQGSSYEQY
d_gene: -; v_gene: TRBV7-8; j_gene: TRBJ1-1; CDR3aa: ASSLSNGPMNTEAF
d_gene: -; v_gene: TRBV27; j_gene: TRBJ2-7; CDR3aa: ASSFQGKYYEQY
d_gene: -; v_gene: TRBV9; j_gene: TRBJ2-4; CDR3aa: ASSTEGLGAKNIQY
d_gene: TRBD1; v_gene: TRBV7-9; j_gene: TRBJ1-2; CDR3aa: ASSGRGIYGYT
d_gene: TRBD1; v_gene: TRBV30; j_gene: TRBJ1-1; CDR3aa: AWSTTGGGGTEAF
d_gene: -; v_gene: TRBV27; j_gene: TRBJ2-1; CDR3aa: ASSPAKGGEQF
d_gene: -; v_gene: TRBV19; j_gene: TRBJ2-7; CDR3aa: ASSSSSAHEQY
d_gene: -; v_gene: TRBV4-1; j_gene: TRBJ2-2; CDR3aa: ATAGGANTGELF
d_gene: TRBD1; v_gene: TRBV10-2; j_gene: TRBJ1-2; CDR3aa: ASSESDRGYTNYGYT
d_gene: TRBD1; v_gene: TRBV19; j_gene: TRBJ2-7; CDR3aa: ASTEGQGLSEQY
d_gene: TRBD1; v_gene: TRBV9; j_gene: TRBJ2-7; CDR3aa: ASSVADRAYEQY
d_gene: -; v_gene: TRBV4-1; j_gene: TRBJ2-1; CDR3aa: ASSQDAPAGEQF
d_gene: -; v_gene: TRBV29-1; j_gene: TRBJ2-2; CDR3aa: SVEEGGNTGELF
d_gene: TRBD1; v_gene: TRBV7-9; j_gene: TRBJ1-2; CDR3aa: ASMTGSYGYT
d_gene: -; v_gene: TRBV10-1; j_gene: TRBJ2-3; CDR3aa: ASSDGTTDTQY
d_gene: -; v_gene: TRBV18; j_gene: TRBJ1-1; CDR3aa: ASSPRDGTEAF
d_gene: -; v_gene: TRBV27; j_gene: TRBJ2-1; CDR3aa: ASSLSAGSSYNEQF
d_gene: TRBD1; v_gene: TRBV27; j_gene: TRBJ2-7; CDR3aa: ASSPIGYGQGGEQY
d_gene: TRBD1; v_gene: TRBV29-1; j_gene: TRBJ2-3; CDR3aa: SVSRAGGVDTQY
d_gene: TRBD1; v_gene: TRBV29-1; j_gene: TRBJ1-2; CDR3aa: SVDQTGNYGYT
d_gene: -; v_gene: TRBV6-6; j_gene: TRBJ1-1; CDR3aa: ASSYSRGTEAF